One sample yielded the 30 T cell receptor beta chains listed below, sequenced in a study of blood T cell repertoires in COVID-19. TCRdb's table, derived via immunoSEQ multiplex PCR, lists solely in-frame clones and lacks some. The sample includes 250,000 or so clones, about 91% of them seen just once. The sequencing sample was made of peripheral blood. The receptors were sampled from a woman aged 25-40 years with COVID-19, enrolled during active disease.

This chain uses TRBV5-1 with TRBJ2-5, with 9 bases aligning to TRBD1. J lost 6 bases, V lost 2 bases, and 8 bases had no gene match. CDR3 length equals 15 residues. CDR1 SGHRS and CDR2 YFSETQ come from the germline V gene. CDR3 sequence reads: CASSFEGQGRQTQYF. The CDR3 DNA is TGCGCCAGCAGCTTCGAAGGACAGGGGAGGCAGACCCAGTACTTC. Supplemented by reference TRBV5-1 and TRBJ2-5, the full variable domain reads KAGVTQTPRYLIKTRGQQVTLSCSPISGHRSVSWYQQTPGQGLQFLFEYFSETQRNKGNFPGRFSGRQFSNSRSEMNVSTLELGDSALYLCASSFEGQGRQTQYFGPGTRLLVL.

This chain connects TRBV29-1 to TRBJ2-7; 9 bases agree with TRBD2. After removal of 7 bases from V and 0 bases from J, the junction contained 4 bases not matched to a gene. Per germline, CDR1 SQVTM and CDR2 ANQGSEA. The CDR3 is 13 residues long. The CDR3 DNA reads as TGCAGCGGTGCGGGGGGGAACTCCTACGAGCAGTACTTC. Its protein is CSGAGGNSYEQYF.

The V and J genes are TRBV19 and TRBJ1-1; possibly TRBD1 for D (6 bases). Trimming took off 0 bases at V and 9 bases at J, with 26 bases between the two ends. This CDR3 has 18 residues. Germline CDR1 reads LNHDA; CDR2 reads SQIVND (reference sequence). The CDR3 DNA sequence: TGTGCCAGTAGTATAGATTTTAGTTTGTCGGGGGGCGCTTCCAAAGCTTTCTTT. This encodes CASSIDFSLSGGASKAFF. The full variable domain, in which reference TRBV19 and TRBJ1-1 provide the parts outside the CDR3, is DGGITQSPKYLFRKEGQNVTLSCEQNLNHDAMYWYRQDPGQGLRLIYYSQIVNDFQKGDIAEGYSVSREKKESFPLTVTSAQKNPTAFYLCASSIDFSLSGGASKAFFGQGTRLTVV.

This clone appeared a single time. V usage is TRBV7-2 and J usage is TRBJ2-7, with 9 bases lining up with TRBD1. The junction had 10 bases not matched to a gene; V was cut back by 4 bases and J by 6 bases. This CDR3 spans 15 amino acids. The V gene's germline CDR1 is SGHTA and CDR2 FQGNSA. The CDR3 is CASSSFTGQGTEQYF. The DNA for the CDR3 is TGTGCCAGCAGCTCCTTCACTGGACAGGGGACCGAGCAGTACTTC. Supplemented by reference TRBV7-2 and TRBJ2-7, the full variable domain reads GAGVSQSPSNKVTEKGKDVELRCDPISGHTALYWYRQSLGQGLEFLIYFQGNSAPDKSGLPSDRFSAERTGGSVSTLTIQRTQQEDSAVYLCASSSFTGQGTEQYFGPGTRLTVT.

The J gene is TRBJ2-6, the V gene TRBV10-3; D perhaps matches TRBD2 (5 bases). The CDR3 sequence is 15 residues long. With 8 bases removed from V and 0 bases from J, the gap between germline ends came to 11 bases. From germline, CDR1 is ENHRY and CDR2 SYGVKD. CDR3 sequence (DNA): TGTGCCATCCTAGCCACCGCCTCTGGGGCCAACGTCCTGACTTTC. This translates into CAILATASGANVLTF.

The chain uses TRBV10-2 and TRBJ2-2; tentative D call: TRBD2 (6 bases). CDR1 WSHSY and CDR2 SAAADI come from the germline V gene. The CDR3 runs to 11 residues. Trimming took off 6 bases at V and 10 bases at J, with 9 bases between the two ends. The CDR3 sequence is CASSGSTELFF. The CDR3 nucleotides are TGCGCCAGCAGCGGGAGTACGGAGCTGTTTTTT.

The CDR3 loop is CASSQDFQGGYEQYF. The CDR3 DNA follows: TGCGCCAGCAGCCAAGATTTCCAGGGCGGTTACGAGCAGTACTTC. The rearrangement joins TRBV4-3 to TRBJ2-7; a possible D gene is TRBD1 (5 bases). Trimming removed 0 bases from V and 4 bases from J, with 13 bases in between. CDR1 is LGHNA, CDR2 YSLEER, per germline. CDR3 length: 15 residues.

The chain joins TRBV11-3 to TRBJ2-2, with TRBD2 as a possible D gene (5 bases). Per the germline V gene, CDR1 is SGHNT and CDR2 is YENEEA. The CDR3 is 18 residues long. The germline V and J ends were trimmed by 0 bases and 4 bases, with 18 bases remaining between them. The CDR3 loop reads CASSLDTPWASSTGELFF. CDR3 DNA sequence: TGTGCCAGCAGCTTAGATACCCCATGGGCTAGCAGCACCGGGGAGCTGTTTTTT.

This clone was detected once. The J gene is TRBJ1-5, the V gene TRBV12-3 or TRBV12-4, with 8 bases fitting TRBD1. Losses at the gene ends were 5 bases for V and 9 bases for J; bases not matched to a gene: 3. The CDR3 spans 12 residues. CDR3 nucleotide sequence: TGTGCCAGCAGTGCCGACAGGGGGCCCCAGCATTTT. This gives the protein CASSADRGPQHF.

J is TRBJ2-7 and V is TRBV27; perhaps TRBD2 as D (5 bases). The length of the CDR3 is 13 residues. Trimming shortened V by 0 bases and J by 7 bases, and 10 bases separated the two germline ends. Germline assignment: CDR1 MNHEY and CDR2 SMNVEV (reference sequence). CDR3 sequence (DNA): TGTGCCAGCAGTTTATCCATGAGAGGGGAGCAGTACTTC. Protein sequence: CASSLSMRGEQYF.

This chain links TRBV7-2 with TRBJ2-7; D is perhaps TRBD1 (5 bases). The CDR3 runs 14 residues. Germline loops: CDR1 SGHTA, CDR2 FQGNSA. V lost 1 base and J 0 bases, leaving 7 bases between the germline ends. The CDR3 sequence is CASSLDRFSYEQYF. The CDR3 region has the DNA TGTGCCAGCAGCTTAGACAGGTTCTCCTACGAGCAGTACTTC.

V usage is TRBV7-2 and J usage is TRBJ2-1; D perhaps matches TRBD2 (5 bases). This CDR3 region has 13 residues. Trimming took 4 bases from V and 5 from J, leaving 9 bases between them. Per germline, CDR1 SGHTA and CDR2 FQGNSA. CDR3 nucleotides: TGTGCCAGCAGCTACCCTAGCAACAATGAGCAGTTCTTC. It yields the protein CASSYPSNNEQFF.

This clone was counted a single time. The DNA for the CDR3 is TGTGCCAGTCTTGAGCGGGGAAACTCCTACGAGCAGTACTTC. This sequence encodes CASLERGNSYEQYF. The chain uses TRBV6-5 and TRBJ2-7, with TRBD2 identical over 7 bases. The CDR3 runs 14 residues. CDR1 is MNHEY and CDR2 is SVGAGI in the germline V gene. Losses at the gene ends were 9 bases for V and 0 bases for J; bases not matched to a gene: 8.

The chain has TRBV2 and TRBJ2-7; tentative D call: TRBD2 (6 bases). This CDR3 spans 16 amino acids. Germline V gives CDR1 SNHLY, CDR2 FYNNEI. Trimming took off 6 bases at V and 0 bases at J, with 18 bases between the two ends. The CDR3 protein is CASRGGLLRSSYEQYF. The CDR3 bases are TGTGCCAGCAGGGGGGGACTCCTAAGGAGCTCCTACGAGCAGTACTTC.

This clone is a singleton in its sample. CDR3: CASSRYASGVGAGANVLTF. The CDR3 DNA is TGTGCCAGCAGCCGGTACGCTAGCGGGGTTGGGGCCGGGGCCAACGTCCTGACTTTC. V usage is TRBV3-1 (or the pseudogene TRBV3-2) and J usage is TRBJ2-6, with 9 bases lining up with TRBD2. CDR1 and CDR2 (germline): LGHDT, YNNKEL (reference sequence). Unmatched junction bases numbered 14, after V lost 4 bases and J lost 4 bases. The CDR3 sequence is 19 residues long.

The V and J genes are TRBV11-3 and TRBJ2-5; 10 nucleotides match TRBD2. The CDR3 has 14 residues. The germline gives CDR1 SGHNT, CDR2 YENEEA. Germline trimming cut 2 bases from V and 4 bases from J; bases unmatched to any gene: 1. The chain's CDR3 is CASSLTSGTETQYF. For the CDR3, the DNA is TGTGCCAGCAGCTTAACTAGCGGGACAGAGACCCAGTACTTC.

The chain links TRBV7-2 to TRBJ2-7; the D gene is possibly TRBD2 (6 bases). Germline CDR1 SGHTA, CDR2 FQGNSA. The CDR3 covers 14 residues. Deletions cut 4 bases from V and 0 bases from J, with 10 bases between. CDR3 nucleotides: TGTGCCAGCAGCTCCTACGGGAGCTCCTACGAGCAGTACGTC. Protein product: CASSSYGSSYEQYV.

This clone has just one count. The CDR3 DNA reads as TGTGCCAGCAGTGAAGGGCTTACGAATGAAAAACTGTTTTTT. Its protein product is CASSEGLTNEKLFF. The chain couples TRBV2 to TRBJ1-4; no reliable D call. Trimming took 1 base from V and 5 from J, leaving 8 bases between them. The germline V gene encodes CDR1 SNHLY and CDR2 FYNNEI. The CDR3 sequence is 14 residues long.

V usage is TRBV10-3 and J usage is TRBJ1-2, with 9 bases identical to TRBD1. After removal of 5 bases from V and 6 bases from J, the junction contained 7 bases not matched to a gene. The CDR3 runs to 14 residues. Germline V gene sequence: CDR1 ENHRY, CDR2 SYGVKD. The DNA of the CDR3 is TGTGCCATCAGTCTCACAGGGGGCGCGGATGGCTACACCTTC. As protein: CAISLTGGADGYTF.

In this sample, this clone turned up once. The DNA of the CDR3 is TGCGCCAGCAGCCCCGTTCAGGACTCCTACAATGAGCAGTTCTTC. The encoded protein is CASSPVQDSYNEQFF. The rearrangement links TRBV4-3 to TRBJ2-1; D ambiguous. Germline CDR1 and CDR2: LGHNA and YSLEER. Trimming pared 4 bases from V and 0 bases from J, leaving 10 bases between. CDR3 length: 15 amino acids.

This chain joins TRBV7-8 and TRBJ2-3; TRBD2 might be the D (6 bases). V was clipped by 3 bases and J by 5 bases, with 15 bases between them. The CDR3 runs to 15 residues. Germline values: CDR1 SGHVS, CDR2 FQNEAQ. CDR3 sequence (DNA): TGTGCCAGCAGCTTGGGCGGGGTGTTTGGAGATACGCAGTATTTT. Protein product: CASSLGGVFGDTQYF. Filled out from reference TRBV7-8 and TRBJ2-3, the complete variable domain reads GAGVSQSPRYKVAKRGQDVALRCDPISGHVSLFWYQQALGQGPEFLTYFQNEAQLDKSGLPSDRFFAERPEGSVSTLKIQRTQQEDSAVYLCASSLGGVFGDTQYFGPGTRLTVL.

This clone appeared once. The rearrangement uses TRBV4-3 and TRBJ1-2, with 7 bases matching TRBD1. The V gene end was trimmed by 3 bases and the J gene end by 6 bases; junction bases not matched to a gene: 10. The V gene's germline CDR1 is LGHNA and CDR2 YSLEER. The CDR3 is 15 residues long. The CDR3 reads CASSHDPHRGHGYTF. The DNA of the CDR3 is TGCGCCAGCAGCCACGACCCTCACAGGGGACATGGCTACACCTTC.

The chain has TRBV7-9 and TRBJ2-7, with 12 bases matching TRBD2. The CDR3 consists of 15 residues. Germline lookup yields CDR1 SEHNR and CDR2 FQNEAQ (reference sequence). V lost 3 bases, J lost 2 bases, and 2 bases stayed unmatched. In DNA form, the CDR3 reads TGTGCCAGCAGCTTTGGGACTAGCGGGCCCTACGAGCAGTACTTC. It is translated as CASSFGTSGPYEQYF.

The chain has TRBV6-6 and TRBJ2-1; maybe TRBD2 (7 bases). Trimming removed 7 bases from V and 5 bases from J, with 15 bases in between. Germline CDR1 and CDR2: MNHNY and SVGAGI (reference sequence). The length of the CDR3 is 14 residues. The chain's CDR3 is CASTPRRGHNEQFF. The CDR3 DNA reads as TGTGCCAGCACCCCCAGGCGGGGGCACAATGAGCAGTTCTTC.

The DNA for the CDR3 is TGTGCCAGCAGCCCCCGGACAGGGGGTAAGAACGAGCAGTACTTC. This sequence encodes CASSPRTGGKNEQYF. The rearrangement links TRBV3-1 (or the pseudogene TRBV3-2) to TRBJ2-7; TRBD1 matches 10 bases. CDR1 and CDR2 from the germline V gene are LGHDT and YNNKEL (reference sequence). This CDR3 has 15 residues. The J segment lost 5 bases and the V segment lost 4 bases, leaving 8 bases of the junction unmatched.

This clone was seen only once. V is TRBV13 and J is TRBJ2-7; D not resolved. The CDR3 has 16 amino acids. V was trimmed by 6 bases and J by 1 base, leaving 19 bases between them. In germline, CDR1 is PRHDT, CDR2 FYEKMQ (reference sequence). This CDR3 is CASSSTGSTTSYEQYF. The CDR3 region has the DNA TGTGCCAGCAGTTCTACTGGTTCGACAACTTCCTACGAGCAGTACTTC. The full variable domain, its missing parts supplied by reference TRBV13 and TRBJ2-7, is AAGVIQSPRHLIKEKRETATLKCYPIPRHDTVYWYQQGPGQDPQFLISFYEKMQSDKGSIPDRFSAQQFSDYHSELNMSSLELGDSALYFCASSSTGSTTSYEQYFGPGTRLTVT.

The rearrangement joins TRBV2 to TRBJ2-7, with D possibly being TRBD2 (6 bases). V dropped 4 bases and J dropped 1 base, with 11 bases sitting between them. Germline-derived CDR1 and CDR2 are SNHLY and FYNNEI. The CDR3 extends over 14 amino acids. In DNA, the CDR3 is TGTGCCAGCAGTGGGGGGACTTCATCCTACGAGCAGTACTTC. Protein sequence: CASSGGTSSYEQYF. The variable domain in full, completed from reference TRBV2 and TRBJ2-7, reads EPEVTQTPSHQVTQMGQEVILRCVPISNHLYFYWYRQILGQKVEFLVSFYNNEISEKSEIFDDQFSVERPDGSNFTLKIRSTKLEDSAMYFCASSGGTSSYEQYFGPGTRLTVT.

The chain couples TRBV19 to TRBJ1-5; D may be TRBD1 (5 bases). CDR1 is LNHDA and CDR2 is SQIVND in the germline V gene (reference sequence). The CDR3 consists of 16 residues. Trimming cost V 3 bases and J 0 bases, with 12 bases left between them. CDR3 bases: TGTGCCAGTAGTATTTTCCAGGGCCATAGCAATCAGCCCCAGCATTTT. The encoded protein is CASSIFQGHSNQPQHF. The entire variable domain, with the rest obtained from reference TRBV19 and TRBJ1-5, is as follows: DGGITQSPKYLFRKEGQNVTLSCEQNLNHDAMYWYRQDPGQGLRLIYYSQIVNDFQKGDIAEGYSVSREKKESFPLTVTSAQKNPTAFYLCASSIFQGHSNQPQHFGDGTRLSIL.

V and J are TRBV3-1 (or the pseudogene TRBV3-2) and TRBJ1-5, with 11 bases identical to TRBD1. The CDR3 spans 16 residues. Per the germline V gene, CDR1 is LGHDT and CDR2 is YNNKEL (reference sequence). Trimming cost V 2 bases and J 4 bases; bases outside gene matches: 4. The CDR3 coding sequence is TGTGCCAGCAGCCAAACCGGGACAGGGGGTAATCAGCCCCAGCATTTT. It is translated as CASSQTGTGGNQPQHF.

This sequence joins TRBV10-3 and TRBJ1-5; D is perhaps TRBD1 (6 bases). V shed 2 bases and J shed 7 bases, with 12 bases lying between them. The germline gives CDR1 ENHRY, CDR2 SYGVKD. This CDR3 contains 14 residues. For the CDR3, the DNA is TGTGCCATCAGTGAGAGAGGGGGTGACCAGCCCCAGCATTTT. Its translation: CAISERGGDQPQHF.